One and the same sample provided the 15 T cell receptor beta chains below, sequenced in a study of blood T cells in healthy people across ages. Then a second PCR, running roughly 7 to 11 cycles, was carried out with a sample-barcoded 5' primer and a J-beta primer mix. TCRdb passed the 5' RACE reads through MiXCR, listing each CDR3 protein once. The repertoire holds fewer than 700,000 distinct CDR3 sequences, roughly 48% seen once, with roughly 24% in the top ten. Sequencing was carried out using blood. These receptors originate from a man older than 75 in good health.

The J gene is TRBJ2-5, the V gene TRBV28; 8 bases align to TRBD1. CDR1 is MDHEN, CDR2 SYDVKM, per germline. Trimming took 6 bases from V and 5 from J; bases not matched to a gene: 11. The CDR3 is made up of 15 amino acids. The CDR3 DNA sequence: TGTGCCAGCAGGAAACAGGGGGAGGCAATGGAGACCCAGTACTTC. Its protein product is CASRKQGEAMETQYF.

This sequence joins TRBV12-3 or TRBV12-4 and TRBJ1-6; D is ambiguous. V lost 2 bases to trimming and J lost 10 bases, with 12 bases between them. CDR3 length: 14 residues. CDR3 loop: CASSLSGERSPLHF. CDR3 bases: TGTGCCAGCAGTTTATCCGGGGAGCGCTCACCCCTCCACTTT.

This clonotype was observed once. The chain joins TRBV2 to TRBJ1-1; 7 bases match TRBD1. Germline V gene sequence: CDR1 SNHLY, CDR2 FYNNEI. The CDR3 is 13 residues long. The junction had 5 bases not matched to a gene; V was cut back by 6 bases and J by 4 bases. CDR3 in DNA: TGTGCCAGCAGAGATAACAGGGGCACTGAAGCTTTCTTT. Translating it yields CASRDNRGTEAFF.

Only a few counts were recorded for this clonotype. The V gene is TRBV7-2, the J gene TRBJ2-4, with unresolved D. The J call may be wrong; the DNA end is better matched by TRBJ2-7. CDR3 length: 13 amino acids. Per the germline V gene, CDR1 is SGHTA and CDR2 is FQGNSA. CDR3 in amino acids: CASSLSIIGEQYF. CDR3 in DNA: TGTGCCAGCAGCTTAAGTATAATCGGCGAGCAGTACTTC.

This clonotype came up a few times. At one end the junction does not follow the germline gene, possibly because of a read error. The genes are TRBV5-1 and TRBJ2-3; D remains unclear. The germline CDR1 and CDR2 sequences are SGHRS and YFSETQ. CDR3 length: 14 residues. CDR3 sequence reads: CASSWSDYTDTQYF. The CDR3 nucleotides are TGTGCCAGCAGTTGGTCCGATTACACAGATACGCAGTATTTT.

This clonotype was detected a few times. This chain links TRBV20-1 with TRBJ1-5; TRBD1 is a possible D gene (5 bases). V was shortened by 0 bases and J by 3 bases, with 21 bases between the two germline ends. Germline V lookup: CDR1 DFQATT, CDR2 SNEGSKA (reference sequence). The CDR3 is 18 amino acids. CDR3 DNA: TGCAGTGCTAGAGATCTTTGGAGGGGAACGTATGACAATCAGCCCCAGCATTTT. Amino acids: CSARDLWRGTYDNQPQHF.

The chain uses TRBV6-5 and TRBJ2-1, with 8 positions matching TRBD1. The DNA matches TRBJ2-7 better at its end, which makes the J call doubtful. Germline loops: CDR1 MNHEY, CDR2 SVGAGI. The CDR3 totals 17 residues. CDR3 in DNA: TGTGCCAGCAGTTACTACCGACCTGGACAGGGCTACAATGAGCAGTACTTC. Protein product: CASSYYRPGQGYNEQYF.

The genes are TRBV4-3 and TRBJ1-2; perhaps TRBD1 as D (6 bases). The ends were cut back, 1 base at V and 4 bases at J, with 10 bases in the middle. This CDR3 has 14 amino acids. Germline CDR1 LGHNA, CDR2 YSLEER. The CDR3 DNA sequence: TGCGCCAGCAGCCAAGGGGGCAGGGGCTATGGCTACACCTTC. It codes for CASSQGGRGYGYTF.

This clonotype was picked up a small number of times. V usage is TRBV7-6 and J usage is TRBJ1-1, with D possibly matching TRBD1 (6 bases). The CDR3 covers 15 residues. Between the trimmed V and J ends, which lost 4 bases and 8 bases, there was a span of 20 bases. Germline V lookup: CDR1 SGHVS, CDR2 FNYEAQ. DNA of the CDR3: TGTGCCAGCAGCTCACGAGTGGGGGGCGCGATGGAAGCTTTCTTT. The encoded protein is CASSSRVGGAMEAFF.

The count of this clonotype is one. This chain joins TRBV7-3 and TRBJ2-1, with D perhaps TRBD2 (5 bases). V was trimmed by 5 bases and J by 0 bases, leaving 14 bases between them. This CDR3 contains 16 residues. CDR1 is SGHTA, CDR2 FQGTGA, per germline. The CDR3 reads CASSRTHPTSYNEQFF. The CDR3 bases are TGTGCCAGCAGCCGGACTCACCCTACCTCCTACAATGAGCAGTTCTTC.

This clonotype has more than one count but fewer than ten. The chain is built from TRBV4-3 and TRBJ2-7; D is unclear. This CDR3 comprises 15 residues. Per the germline V gene, CDR1 is LGHNA and CDR2 is YSLEER. The ends were cut back, 0 bases at V and 3 bases at J, with 12 bases in the middle. The CDR3 DNA sequence: TGCGCCAGCAGCCAAGAAAGGGCGGTATTCTACGAGCAGTACTTC. Translated, it gives CASSQERAVFYEQYF.

This rearrangement joins TRBV29-1 to TRBJ2-1; the D is unclear. V was clipped by 2 bases and J by 10 bases, with 9 bases between them. The CDR3 totals 11 residues. Germline CDR1 reads SQVTM; CDR2 reads ANQGSEA. The CDR3 loop is CSVESPREQFF. The CDR3 bases are TGCAGCGTTGAATCCCCGAGGGAGCAGTTCTTC.

This clonotype was detected only a few times. V and J are TRBV20-1 and TRBJ2-1; 7 positions match TRBD1. The germline V gene encodes CDR1 DFQATT and CDR2 SNEGSKA (reference sequence). CDR3 length equals 12 residues. CDR3 protein: CSTGQTYNEQFF. CDR3 nucleotides: TGCAGCACGGGACAGACGTACAATGAGCAGTTCTTC.

This clonotype appeared many times. V is TRBV7-9 and J is TRBJ2-7, with 12 bases fitting TRBD2. The CDR3 covers 16 residues. Germline trimming cut 5 bases from V and 2 bases from J; bases unmatched to any gene: 7. Germline-derived CDR1 and CDR2 are SEHNR and FQNEAQ (reference sequence). CDR3 nucleotides: TGTGCCAGCAGCACTCGTCGACTAGCGGGGGCCTACGAGCAGTACTTC. This encodes CASSTRRLAGAYEQYF.

This chain connects TRBV3-1 to TRBJ2-4; D is possibly TRBD1 (7 bases). The CDR3 has 14 residues. V was trimmed by 11 bases and J by 2 bases, leaving 16 bases between them. Germline CDR1 is LGHDT and CDR2 is YNNKEL (reference sequence). CDR3 amino acids: CASRDRESKNIQYF. For the CDR3, the DNA is TGTGCCTCGCGGGACAGAGAGTCCAAAAACATTCAGTACTTC.